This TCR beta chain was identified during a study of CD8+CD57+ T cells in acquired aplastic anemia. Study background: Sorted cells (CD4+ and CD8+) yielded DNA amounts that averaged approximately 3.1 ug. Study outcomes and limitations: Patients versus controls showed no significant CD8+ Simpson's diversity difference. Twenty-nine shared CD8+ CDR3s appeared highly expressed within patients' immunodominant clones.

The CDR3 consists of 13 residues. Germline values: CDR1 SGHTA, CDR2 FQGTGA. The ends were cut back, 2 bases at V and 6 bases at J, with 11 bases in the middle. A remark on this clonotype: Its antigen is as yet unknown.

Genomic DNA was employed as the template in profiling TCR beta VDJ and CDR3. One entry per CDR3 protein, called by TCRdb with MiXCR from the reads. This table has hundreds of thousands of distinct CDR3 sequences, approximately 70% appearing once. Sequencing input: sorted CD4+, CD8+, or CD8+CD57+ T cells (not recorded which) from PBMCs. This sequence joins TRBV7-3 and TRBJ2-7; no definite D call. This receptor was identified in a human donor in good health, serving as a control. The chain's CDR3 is CASSLVSSAEQYF. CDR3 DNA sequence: TGTGCCAGCAGCTTAGTCTCCTCCGCCGAGCAGTACTTC. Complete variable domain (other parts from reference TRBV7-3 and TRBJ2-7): GAGVSQTPSNKVTEKGKYVELRCDPISGHTALYWYRQSLGQGPEFLIYFQGTGAADDSGLPNDRFFAVRPEGSVSTLKIQRTERGDSAVYLCASSLVSSAEQYFGPGTRLTVT.